The next 15 T cell receptor beta chains were all read from a single sample in a study of cytomegalovirus exposure and HLA in healthy donors. It was with 60 Vbeta and 13 Jbeta primers that the PCR ran. Method: immunoSEQ multiplex PCR; TCRdb's copy keeps in-frame clones and lacks some. Among some 220,000 clones listed, around 80% were seen once. Sequencing input: PBMCs. The receptor set was obtained from a woman aged 55-70 years in good health and CMV-seropositive.

This chain joins TRBV2 and TRBJ2-5, with a tentative D call TRBD1 (5 bases). The J call may be in error: the DNA end matches TRBJ2-7 better. Germline CDR1 SNHLY, CDR2 FYNNEI. This CDR3 has 13 amino acids. As DNA, the CDR3 is TGTGCCAGCAGGGTCCCAGGGCTCTACGAGCAGTACTTC. Protein product: CASRVPGLYEQYF.

This clone appeared a few times. An end of the junction does not agree with germline; a read error may underlie this. The chain couples TRBV4-2 to TRBJ1-2, with TRBD1 as a possible D gene (5 bases). Per the germline V gene, CDR1 is LGHNA and CDR2 is YNFKEQ. CDR3 length: 13 residues. The CDR3 bases are TGTGCCAGCAGCCAAGATGGGGACTACGGCTACACCTTC. Amino acids: CASSQDGDYGYTF.

The chain joins TRBV5-1 to TRBJ2-3; D is uncertain. This CDR3 has 15 amino acids. V was pared by 6 bases and J by 0 bases, with 14 bases between. Germline CDR1 reads SGHRS; CDR2 reads YFSETQ. For the CDR3, the DNA is TGCGCCAGCAAAGGCGGATCATCTAGCACAGATACGCAGTATTTT. The encoded protein is CASKGGSSSTDTQYF. The entire variable domain, with the rest obtained from reference TRBV5-1 and TRBJ2-3, is as follows: KAGVTQTPRYLIKTRGQQVTLSCSPISGHRSVSWYQQTPGQGLQFLFEYFSETQRNKGNFPGRFSGRQFSNSRSEMNVSTLELGDSALYLCASKGGSSSTDTQYFGPGTRLTVL.

The rearrangement joins TRBV5-1 to TRBJ1-1; 11 bases map to TRBD1. The V gene end was trimmed by 4 bases and the J gene end by 5 bases; junction bases not matched to a gene: 4. Germline V CDR1 and CDR2: SGHRS, YFSETQ. The CDR3 is 14 residues long. CDR3 nucleotides: TGCGCCAGCAGCGGGGGGACAGGGGGGACTGAAGCTTTCTTT. It translates to CASSGGTGGTEAFF. The entire variable domain, with the rest obtained from reference TRBV5-1 and TRBJ1-1, is as follows: KAGVTQTPRYLIKTRGQQVTLSCSPISGHRSVSWYQQTPGQGLQFLFEYFSETQRNKGNFPGRFSGRQFSNSRSEMNVSTLELGDSALYLCASSGGTGGTEAFFGQGTRLTVV.

This chain connects TRBV29-1 to TRBJ2-5; D is uncertain. CDR3 length: 13 amino acids. V was cut by 4 bases and J by 5 bases, with 14 bases left in between. Germline values: CDR1 SQVTM, CDR2 ANQGSEA. This chain's CDR3 is CSVVVPSDETQYF. In DNA form, the CDR3 reads TGCAGCGTTGTGGTCCCCAGCGACGAGACCCAGTACTTC.

The rearrangement joins TRBV19 to TRBJ2-6, with a tentative D call TRBD1 (5 bases). In germline, CDR1 is LNHDA, CDR2 SQIVND (reference sequence). This CDR3 contains 16 residues. Trimming took off 3 bases at V and 7 bases at J, with 16 bases between the two ends. CDR3 DNA sequence: TGTGCCAGTAGTATTAGAGACACGCAGGGCGCCAACGTCCTGACTTTC. The encoded protein is CASSIRDTQGANVLTF.

In DNA, the CDR3 is TGCGCCAGCAGCCTGGGGAGGGCGGGACAGGGGGCTGAAAAACTGTTTTTT. Translation: CASSLGRAGQGAEKLFF. The chain carries TRBV4-1 and TRBJ1-4; 12 positions match TRBD1. The V gene's germline CDR1 is MGHRA and CDR2 YSYEKL. The CDR3 is made up of 17 amino acids. Trimming at V came to 4 bases and at J to 7 bases, leaving 10 bases not matched to a gene.

This clone was observed a few times. The chain joins TRBV5-5 to TRBJ2-7; no clear D gene. The CDR3 covers 12 residues. V was cut by 4 bases and J by 2 bases, with 7 bases left in between. The germline V gene encodes CDR1 SGHKS and CDR2 YYEKEE (reference sequence). CDR3 sequence: CASSPSTYEQYF. DNA for the CDR3: TGTGCCAGCAGCCCTAGTACCTACGAGCAGTACTTC.

The gene calls are TRBV29-1 and TRBJ2-5; 9 nucleotides line up with TRBD1. Losses at the gene ends were 8 bases for V and 3 bases for J; bases not matched to a gene: 7. Germline values: CDR1 SQVTM, CDR2 ANQGSEA. CDR3 length: 13 amino acids. CDR3 DNA: TGCAGCATTACCGGGACAGGGAAAGAGACCCAGTACTTC. Protein product: CSITGTGKETQYF.

V is TRBV30 and J is TRBJ2-1; 7 bases map to TRBD2. Trimming at V came to 4 bases and at J to 7 bases, leaving 13 bases not matched to a gene. This CDR3 region has 15 residues. From germline, CDR1 is GTSNPN and CDR2 SVGIG (reference sequence). The CDR3 loop reads CAWNRLAGDGNEQFF. CDR3 nucleotides: TGTGCCTGGAATCGACTCGCGGGAGATGGGAATGAGCAGTTCTTC.

The rearrangement links TRBV6-4 to TRBJ1-2, with 7 bases aligning to TRBD1. Trimming cost V 3 bases and J 4 bases; bases outside gene matches: 14. Germline V CDR1 and CDR2: MRHNA, SNTAGT. The CDR3 length is 17 residues. This chain's CDR3 is CASSDSPITGTAYGYTF. The DNA of the CDR3 is TGTGCCAGCAGTGATTCTCCAATTACCGGGACAGCCTATGGCTACACCTTC.

The chain couples TRBV19 to TRBJ1-5, with D possibly TRBD1 on 5 matching bases. This CDR3 has 13 residues. V lost 6 bases and J 11 bases, leaving 17 bases between the germline ends. Germline loops: CDR1 LNHDA, CDR2 SQIVND (reference sequence). The CDR3 nucleotides read TGTGCCAGTAGCCAGGGCCCCGATAGTTCCCAGCATTTT. Translated: CASSQGPDSSQHF.

The chain has TRBV7-9 and TRBJ2-2; 7 positions agree with TRBD2. The length of the CDR3 is 15 residues. Germline V gene sequence: CDR1 SEHNR, CDR2 FQNEAQ (reference sequence). With 5 bases clipped from V and 3 bases from J, the junction kept 6 bases outside the gene matches. In DNA, the CDR3 is TGTGCCAGCAGCCGCTCTAGCGGATACACCGGGGAGCTGTTTTTT. Amino acids: CASSRSSGYTGELFF. Full variable domain (missing parts from reference TRBV7-9 and TRBJ2-2): DTGVSQNPRHKITKRGQNVTFRCDPISEHNRLYWYRQTLGQGPEFLTYFQNEAQLEKSRLLSDRFSAERPKGSFSTLEIQRTEQGDSAMYLCASSRSSGYTGELFFGEGSRLTVL.

The V gene is TRBV5-1, the J gene TRBJ2-5; 9 bases are shared with TRBD2. Germline values: CDR1 SGHRS, CDR2 YFSETQ. The CDR3 consists of 17 residues. V gave up 4 bases and J gave up 5 bases; unmatched junction bases: 15. DNA for the CDR3: TGCGCCAGCAGCCGTATTGCCCGTAGCGGGAGCGGGGAGACCCAGTACTTC. This translates into CASSRIARSGSGETQYF.

The chain couples TRBV10-3 to TRBJ1-5; TRBD1 matches at 10 bases. Germline V gives CDR1 ENHRY, CDR2 SYGVKD. V lost 2 bases, J lost 7 bases, and 2 bases stayed unmatched. This CDR3 spans 14 amino acids. The CDR3 sequence is CAISEGTGEQPQHF. The DNA for the CDR3 is TGTGCCATCAGTGAGGGGACAGGGGAGCAGCCCCAGCATTTT.